This T cell receptor (beta chain) was found in a study of T cell responses to AZD1222 COVID-19 vaccine. Study-wide results and limits: Seropositive status at baseline applied to only six AZD1222 recipients. The sample set comprised mostly white British donors with more females, and clonal diversity was possibly underestimated.

The CDR3 runs 14 residues. V gave up 2 bases and J gave up 6 bases; unmatched junction bases: 4. Germline loops: CDR1 MNHEY, CDR2 SVGAGI. This clone has more than one count but fewer than ten. The antigen is not known. TCRdb keeps only in-frame clones here, not all; method: immunoSEQ multiplex PCR. Of around 120,000 clones listed, around 92% are singletons. The source material was peripheral blood, sampled on day 0 of AZD1222 vaccination. This sequence originates from an adult in good health. The V call is TRBV6-5, the J call TRBJ2-1, with 7 bases fitting TRBD2. The CDR3 reads CASSYRTGGNEQFF. Written as DNA, the CDR3 is TGTGCCAGCAGTTACCGAACGGGGGGCAATGAGCAGTTCTTC.